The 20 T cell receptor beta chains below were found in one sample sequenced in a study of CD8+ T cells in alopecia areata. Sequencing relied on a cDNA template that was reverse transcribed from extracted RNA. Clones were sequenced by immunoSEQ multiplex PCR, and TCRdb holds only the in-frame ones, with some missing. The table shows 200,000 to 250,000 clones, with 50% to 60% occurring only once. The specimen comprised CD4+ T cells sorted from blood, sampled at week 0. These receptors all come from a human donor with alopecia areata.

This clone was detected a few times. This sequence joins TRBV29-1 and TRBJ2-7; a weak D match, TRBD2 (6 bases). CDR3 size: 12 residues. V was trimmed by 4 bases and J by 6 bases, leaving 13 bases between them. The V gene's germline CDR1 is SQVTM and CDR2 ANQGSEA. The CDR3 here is CSVGQEGREQYF. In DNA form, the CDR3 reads TGCAGCGTTGGGCAGGAGGGGCGCGAGCAGTACTTC.

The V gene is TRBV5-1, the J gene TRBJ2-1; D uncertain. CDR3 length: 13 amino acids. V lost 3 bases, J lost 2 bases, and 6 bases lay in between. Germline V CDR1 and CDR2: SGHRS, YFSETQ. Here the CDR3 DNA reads TGCGCCAGCAGCTCCCTCACCTACAATGAGCAGTTCTTC. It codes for CASSSLTYNEQFF.

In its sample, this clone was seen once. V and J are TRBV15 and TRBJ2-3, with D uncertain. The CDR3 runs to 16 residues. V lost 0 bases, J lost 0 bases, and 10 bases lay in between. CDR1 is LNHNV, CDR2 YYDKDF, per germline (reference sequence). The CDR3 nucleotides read TGTGCCACCAGCAGAGAACCTGCACTAAGCACAGATACGCAGTATTTT. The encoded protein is CATSREPALSTDTQYF.

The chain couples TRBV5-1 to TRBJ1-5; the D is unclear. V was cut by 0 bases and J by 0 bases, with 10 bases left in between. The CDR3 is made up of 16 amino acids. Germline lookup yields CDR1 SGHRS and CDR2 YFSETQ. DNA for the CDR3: TGCGCCAGCAGCTTGGACGGGAGGGTTAGCAATCAGCCCCAGCATTTT. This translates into CASSLDGRVSNQPQHF.

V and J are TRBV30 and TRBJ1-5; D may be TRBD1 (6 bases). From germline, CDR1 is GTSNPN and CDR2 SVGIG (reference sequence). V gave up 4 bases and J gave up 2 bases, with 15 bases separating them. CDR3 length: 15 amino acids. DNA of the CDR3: TGTGCCTGGACTTCCATGGGGGGCCGCAATCAGCCCCAGCATTTT. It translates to CAWTSMGGRNQPQHF.

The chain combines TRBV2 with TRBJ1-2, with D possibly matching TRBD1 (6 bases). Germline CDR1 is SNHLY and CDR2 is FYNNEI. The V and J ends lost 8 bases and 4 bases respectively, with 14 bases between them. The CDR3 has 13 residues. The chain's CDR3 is CASQTQGVYGYTF. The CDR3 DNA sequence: TGTGCCAGCCAAACACAGGGAGTCTATGGCTACACCTTC.

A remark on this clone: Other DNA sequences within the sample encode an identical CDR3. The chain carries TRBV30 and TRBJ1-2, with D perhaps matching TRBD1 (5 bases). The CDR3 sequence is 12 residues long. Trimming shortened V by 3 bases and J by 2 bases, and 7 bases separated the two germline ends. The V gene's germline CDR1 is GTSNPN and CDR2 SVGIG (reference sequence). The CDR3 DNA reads TGTGCCTGGAGCCGGGGCAACTATGGCTACACCTTC. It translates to CAWSRGNYGYTF.

CDR3 in DNA: TGCAGCGTGCAGGGGGCGGCCTACGAGCAGTACTTC. It translates to CSVQGAAYEQYF. V gene TRBV29-1 combines with J gene TRBJ2-7, with 8 bases identical to TRBD1. Looked up from germline, CDR1 is SQVTM and CDR2 is ANQGSEA. V dropped 6 bases and J dropped 2; count of bases not matched to a gene: 3. This CDR3 has 12 amino acids.

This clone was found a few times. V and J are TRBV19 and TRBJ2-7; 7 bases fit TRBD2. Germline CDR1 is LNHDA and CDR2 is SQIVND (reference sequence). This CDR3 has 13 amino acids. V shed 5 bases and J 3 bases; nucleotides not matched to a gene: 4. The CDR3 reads CASSEAGVYEQYF. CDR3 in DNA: TGTGCCAGTAGTGAGGCGGGAGTCTACGAGCAGTACTTC. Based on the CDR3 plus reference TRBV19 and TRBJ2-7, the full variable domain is DGGITQSPKYLFRKEGQNVTLSCEQNLNHDAMYWYRQDPGQGLRLIYYSQIVNDFQKGDIAEGYSVSREKKESFPLTVTSAQKNPTAFYLCASSEAGVYEQYFGPGTRLTVT.

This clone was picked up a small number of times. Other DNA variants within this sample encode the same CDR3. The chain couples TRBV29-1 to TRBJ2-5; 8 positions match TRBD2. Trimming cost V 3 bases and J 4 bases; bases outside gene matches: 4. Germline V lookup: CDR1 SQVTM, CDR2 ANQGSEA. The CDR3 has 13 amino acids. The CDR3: CSVDRLAGETQYF. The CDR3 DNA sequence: TGCAGCGTTGATAGGCTAGCGGGAGAGACCCAGTACTTC.

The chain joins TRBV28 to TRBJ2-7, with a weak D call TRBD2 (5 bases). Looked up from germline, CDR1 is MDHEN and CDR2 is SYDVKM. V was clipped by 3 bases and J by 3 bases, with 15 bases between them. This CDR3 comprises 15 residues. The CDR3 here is CASSLYGSSVYEQYF. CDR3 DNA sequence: TGTGCCAGCAGTTTGTATGGGAGCAGCGTCTACGAGCAGTACTTC.

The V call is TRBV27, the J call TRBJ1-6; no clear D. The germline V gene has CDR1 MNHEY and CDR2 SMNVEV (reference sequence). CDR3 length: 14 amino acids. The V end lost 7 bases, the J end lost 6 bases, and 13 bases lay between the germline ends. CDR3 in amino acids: CASTNWRFNSPLHF. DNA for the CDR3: TGTGCCAGCACCAACTGGCGGTTTAATTCACCCCTCCACTTT.

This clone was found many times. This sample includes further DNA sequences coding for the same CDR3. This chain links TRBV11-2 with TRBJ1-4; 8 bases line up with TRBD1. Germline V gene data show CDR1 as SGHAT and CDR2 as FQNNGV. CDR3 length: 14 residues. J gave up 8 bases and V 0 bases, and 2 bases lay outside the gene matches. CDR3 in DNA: TGTGCCAGCAGCTTAGACAGGGGGCGGGAAAAACTGTTTTTT. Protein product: CASSLDRGREKLFF.

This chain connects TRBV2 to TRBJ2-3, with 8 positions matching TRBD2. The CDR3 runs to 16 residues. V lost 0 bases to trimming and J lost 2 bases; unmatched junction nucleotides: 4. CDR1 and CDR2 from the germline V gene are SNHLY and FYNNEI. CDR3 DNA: TGTGCCAGCAGTGAAGCGAAGCGGGGGACCACAGATACGCAGTATTTT. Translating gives CASSEAKRGTTDTQYF.

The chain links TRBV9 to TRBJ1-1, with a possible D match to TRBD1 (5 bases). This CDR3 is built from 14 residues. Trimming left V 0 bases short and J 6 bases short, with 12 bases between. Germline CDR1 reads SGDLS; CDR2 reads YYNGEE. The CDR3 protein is CASSVDAGGAEAFF. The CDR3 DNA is TGTGCCAGCAGCGTAGACGCTGGGGGAGCTGAAGCTTTCTTT.

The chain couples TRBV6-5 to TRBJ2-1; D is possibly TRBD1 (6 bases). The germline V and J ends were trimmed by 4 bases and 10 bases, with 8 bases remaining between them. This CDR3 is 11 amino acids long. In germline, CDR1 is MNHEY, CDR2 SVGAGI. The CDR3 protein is CASSFGTEQFF. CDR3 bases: TGTGCCAGCAGTTTCGGGACAGAGCAGTTCTTC.

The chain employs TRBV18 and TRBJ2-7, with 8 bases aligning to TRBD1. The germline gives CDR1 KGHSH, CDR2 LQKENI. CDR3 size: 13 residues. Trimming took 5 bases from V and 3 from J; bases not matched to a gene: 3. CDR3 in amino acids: CASSRDRNYEQYF. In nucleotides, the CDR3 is TGTGCCAGCTCAAGGGACAGGAACTACGAGCAGTACTTC.

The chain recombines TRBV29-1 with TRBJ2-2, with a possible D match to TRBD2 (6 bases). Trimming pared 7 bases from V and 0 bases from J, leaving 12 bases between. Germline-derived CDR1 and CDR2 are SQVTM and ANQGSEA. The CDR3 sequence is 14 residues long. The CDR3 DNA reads TGCAGCGCCAGAGCGGGTACGAACACCGGGGAGCTGTTTTTT. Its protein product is CSARAGTNTGELFF.

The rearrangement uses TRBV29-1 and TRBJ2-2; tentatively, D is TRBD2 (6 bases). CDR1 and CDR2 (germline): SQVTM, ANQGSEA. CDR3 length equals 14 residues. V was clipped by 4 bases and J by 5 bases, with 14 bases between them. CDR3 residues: CSVGAGLETGELFF. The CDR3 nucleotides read TGCAGCGTTGGCGCGGGACTCGAGACCGGGGAGCTGTTTTTT.

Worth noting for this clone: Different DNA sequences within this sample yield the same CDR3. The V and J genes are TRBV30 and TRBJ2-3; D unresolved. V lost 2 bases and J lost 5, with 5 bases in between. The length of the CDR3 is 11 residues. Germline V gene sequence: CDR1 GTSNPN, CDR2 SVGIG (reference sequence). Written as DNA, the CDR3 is TGTGCCTGGAGTTTGCAAGATACGCAGTATTTT. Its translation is CAWSLQDTQYF.